This TCR beta chain was retrieved from a study of cytomegalovirus exposure and HLA in healthy donors (dated by TCRdb to about 2017). Broadly, across the study: An earlier analysis of roughly 570 of the donors reported about 300 Gb of sequence data and around 110 million unique TCR beta sequences obtained from some 200 million T cells. Rather than drawing on any new phenotypic data, the later analysis identified candidate immune exposures from TCR beta sequences and the way those sequences occurred across donors. The T cell repertoires of under 700 subjects were profiled by immunosequencing and related to cytomegalovirus serostatus. The aim of the study was to test whether cataloging public T cell receptors could identify signatures of past pathogen exposure. An earlier analysis of 587 of the donors used high-throughput TCR beta sequencing to judge whether each TCR beta V gene segment behaved as functional or pseudogenic. To predict cytomegalovirus infection status, the study brought together high-throughput TCR immunosequencing, statistical association of individual TCRs with disease status, and machine learning. Approximately 300 gigabases of sequencing data and around 85 million unique TCR sequences made up an early release that covered nearly 650 HLA-typed donors. Genome-wide SNP genotypes for about 65% of the 666 donors were used in a later genetic analysis, which treated that subset as a discovery cohort. Of the 398 genotyped donors, 75% to 85% were placed in the genetic ancestry cluster associated with self-reported Caucasian donors. Alongside the repertoire data, information on donor age, sex, ethnicity and CMV serostatus was compiled. Every repertoire in the discovery cohort had been generated on one and the same sequencing platform. A separate validation cohort of over 95 different subjects was used in addition to the 666-subject first cohort. In a later analysis, previously published TCR beta repertoires from 666 donors were re-analyzed and high-resolution HLA genotyping was added so that TCR occurrence patterns could be studied. On average, around 240,000 unique TCR beta nucleotide sequences were sequenced per donor among 350 to 400 genotyped donors of the cohort, with about 17% of those sequences being non-productive. HLA typing included class I and class II loci at four-digit resolution. Four to six DR-DQ haplotypes were handled as single units for association and clustering, since linkage in the cohort was strong. The number of typed donors differed by locus: 629-630 for A, B, C, DRB1 and DQB1; approximately 520 for DQA1; approximately 610 for DPA1; and around 470 for DPB1.

The library was made by the immunoSEQ multiplex PCR assay. A mixture of 60 forward primers for TCR Vbeta segments and 13 reverse primers for TCR Jbeta segments was used in the multiplex PCR. The CDR3 region of rearranged TCR beta genes was amplified from genomic DNA with a multiplex PCR assay. The amplified TCR beta libraries were sequenced on the Illumina HiSeq System as 87-base-pair reads. Turning to the authors' computational methods: A later analysis tallied roughly 80 million unique TCR beta chains across the 550 to 850 repertoires, and around 9.9 million of those chains were shared by two or more donors. Raw reads were error-corrected and collapsed into unique sequences by a nearest-neighbor algorithm in which closely related sequences were merged to remove PCR and sequencing errors. Alignment of CDR3 sequences to IMGT reference sequences was used to assign V, D and J gene segments. For a sequence to be retained, at least a six-nucleotide match to both a V gene segment and a J gene segment was required. Rearrangements were classified as productive when the CDR3 lacked stop codons and remained in frame with V and J, and all other rearrangements were classified as non-productive. CDR3 was defined according to IMGT convention as the region running from the second conserved V-encoded cysteine to the conserved J-encoded phenylalanine. The earlier analysis of 587 of the donors excluded sequences that lacked an unambiguous match to a single V gene segment. In an earlier analysis of roughly 500 of the donors, V segments were called functional above 56.7% productive rearrangements and were called segregating when the between-donor standard deviation exceeded 5%. A statistical classification framework was built to diagnose cytomegalovirus status from the catalog of TCR beta chain sequences. In a later analysis, V and J genes were assigned by comparing TCR nucleotide sequences against IMGT/GENE-DB human TR gene sequences. The TCRdist pipeline was used in a later analysis to assign CDR3 sequences and most-parsimonious VDJ recombination scenarios. In a later analysis, every TCR beta chain was defined by the combination of its CDR3 amino acid sequence and its V-gene family, and reads without a unique V-gene family were dropped. As a way to deal with suspected cross-contamination and a sequencing artifact, a later analysis dropped approximately 570 nucleotide sequences that were highly shared and had low generation probability. In a later analysis, a clonal expansion index for each public chain was calculated from normalized within-repertoire ranks of inferred template counts. Generation probabilities in a later analysis came from a VDJ recombination model fitted to out-of-frame rearrangements, and those results were checked against IGoR. In a later analysis, TCR-TCR, TCR-HLA and TCR-CMV co-occurrence was scored with hypergeometric tests, and a repertoire-size bias correction was applied to TCR pairs. False discovery rates were estimated in a later analysis by permuting HLA or CMV assignments 20 times. In a later analysis, co-occurring TCRs were grouped using DBSCAN, and TCRdist sequence similarity was added for clustering within HLA-allele-positive subsets. Co-occurrence clustering excluded repertoires with fewer than 30,000 or more than 120,000 public chains, plus five with anomalous nucleotide sharing. TCRdb retrieved this table from immuneACCESS and kept in-frame rearrangements only. Not all clones are present; in checked studies, unresolved V genes account for under half, and no reason is known for the remainder. The V and J calls and the clone size are those of that table, but D and trimming were determined from the DNA. Recorded for this sample are 170,000 or so clones; under 85% of them occurred a single time. Together, the top ten hold about 1.4% of the sample.

Here is what the overall study found, with its caveats: A cluster of highly shared sequence variants was judged likely to be a technical artifact of the sequencing pipeline. For the cohort, immune exposure information was limited to CMV serostatus. In an earlier analysis of 587 of the donors, most TCR beta V segments were observed in productive rearrangements about 87% or about 30% of the time, broadly matching IMGT annotations. Strong co-occurrence of HLA alleles, especially DR and DQ, made assigning TCR associations to individual alleles difficult. In a later genetic analysis, a missense DCLRE1C variant was associated with V-gene and J-gene trimming of TCR beta chains, and the association was replicated in an independent cohort. Cytomegalovirus status was reported to be diagnosed by the classifier with high specificity and sensitivity in both the original and validation cohorts. The cohort was sequenced for TCR beta chains only, and without alpha or paired-chain data the features that could be detected were limited. According to a later genetic analysis, donors in an Asian-associated ancestry cluster had fewer N-insertions in productive TCRs than the approximately 670-donor mean. Some IMGT-functional V segments, including TRBV6-2 and TRBV6-3, could not be told apart with the 87-base-pair reads, so those segments were excluded. It was suggested by the authors that the approach could potentially be generalized to other disease states and immunological phenotypes. In a later analysis, the rate of TCR association differed among HLA loci, with DRB1 alleles having the most associated TCRs and HLA-C alleles having the fewest. Most TCR sequences were observed very rarely across donors, whereas some public TCRs were present in many individuals. In vitro tests confirmed that a few of the cytomegalovirus-associated TCR beta chains recognize cytomegalovirus antigens. A later analysis found that most CMV-associated TCR beta chains appeared HLA-restricted, with HLA associations seemingly driven largely by CMV exposure. Several of the top co-occurrence clusters appeared to be linked to parvovirus B19, influenza, CMV and Epstein-Barr virus, according to a later analysis. Compared with equally common non-associated chains, HLA-associated TCR beta chains in a later analysis were more clonally expanded and had lower generation probabilities. A further reported finding was that TCR beta sequences accurately predicted the HLA-A and HLA-B alleles for most subjects in the first cohort. Correlated functional status among segregating V segments might be attributable to linkage disequilibrium, but an unknown experimental factor could not be ruled out. Specific HLA alleles were associated with 15,000 to 20,000 TCR beta sequences at a false discovery rate of 0.05 in a later analysis. Over 15 rarely observed V segments, including chromosome 9 orphons, were excluded from the earlier analysis of almost 600 of the donors because counts were too low. The presence/absence analyses assumed that sequencing depth was roughly uniform across donors, and that assumption may not be true. Because some donors lacked HLA typing at each locus, the association tests relied only on the typed subset. In the study, about 150 TCR beta chains were listed as associated with cytomegalovirus.

On this clone: Which antigen it targets is not known. There are no base qualities to consult, and no much larger clone falls within one base.

The cohort comprised around 700 healthy bone marrow donors. At the time of sampling, all cohort members were nominally healthy, though unrecorded immune exposures were likely present. The donor was CMV seronegative and was included in the group of hundreds of seronegative cohort members. Each donor provided a peripheral blood sample, and peripheral blood mononuclear cells were used for TCR beta sequencing. The Qiagen DNeasy Blood Extraction Kit was used to extract genomic DNA from the blood cell samples. Including the terminal cysteine and phenylalanine, the CDR3 comprises 12 residues. Just the 36-base CDR3 DNA is kept, in frame starting at base 1. V gives up 5 bases and J gives up 6 bases, and the segment between their germline ends measures 11 bases. CDR1 PRHDT and CDR2 FYEKMQ are derived from the germline V gene (reference sequence).

Recombination linked TRBV13 to TRBJ2-7; TRBD2 is possibly the D segment (6 matching bases). This clonotype was obtained from a woman in her 30s in good health and CMV-seronegative. Sequences were obtained from PBMCs. This receptor has the CDR3 CASSRRAGEQYF. The nucleotide sequence reads as follows: TGTGCCAGCAGCCGCCGAGCGGGCGAGCAGTACTTC. The entire variable domain, with the stretches around the CDR3 drawn from the reference TRBV13 and TRBJ2-7 proteins, is AAGVIQSPRHLIKEKRETATLKCYPIPRHDTVYWYQQGPGQDPQFLISFYEKMQSDKGSIPDRFSAQQFSDYHSELNMSSLELGDSALYFCASSRRAGEQYFGPGTRLTVT.